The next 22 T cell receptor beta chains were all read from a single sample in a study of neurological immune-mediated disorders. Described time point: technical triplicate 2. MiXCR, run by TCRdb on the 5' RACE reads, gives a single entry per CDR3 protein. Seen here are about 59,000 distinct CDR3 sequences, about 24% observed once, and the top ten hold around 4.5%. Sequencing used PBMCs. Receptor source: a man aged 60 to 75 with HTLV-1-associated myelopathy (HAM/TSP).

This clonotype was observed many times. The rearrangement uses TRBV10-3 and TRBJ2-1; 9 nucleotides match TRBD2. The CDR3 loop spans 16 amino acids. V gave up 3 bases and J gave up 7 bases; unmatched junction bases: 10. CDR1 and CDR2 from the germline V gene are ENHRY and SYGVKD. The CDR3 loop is CAISDLAGKKGNEQFF. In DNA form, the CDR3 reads TGTGCCATCAGTGACCTAGCGGGAAAGAAAGGGAATGAGCAGTTCTTC.

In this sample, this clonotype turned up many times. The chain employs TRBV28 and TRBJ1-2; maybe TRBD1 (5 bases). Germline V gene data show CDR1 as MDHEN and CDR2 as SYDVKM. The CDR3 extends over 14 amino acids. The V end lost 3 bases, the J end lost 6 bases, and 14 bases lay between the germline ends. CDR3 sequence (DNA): TGTGCCAGCAGTTTGCGAAGGGGCGCGGATGGCTACACCTTC. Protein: CASSLRRGADGYTF.

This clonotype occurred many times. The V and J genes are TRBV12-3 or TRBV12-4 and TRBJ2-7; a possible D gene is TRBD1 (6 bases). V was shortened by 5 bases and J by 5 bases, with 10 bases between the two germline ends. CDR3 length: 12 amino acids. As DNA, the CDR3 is TGTGCCAGCAGTCCCGGACAGAACGAGCAGTACTTC. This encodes CASSPGQNEQYF.

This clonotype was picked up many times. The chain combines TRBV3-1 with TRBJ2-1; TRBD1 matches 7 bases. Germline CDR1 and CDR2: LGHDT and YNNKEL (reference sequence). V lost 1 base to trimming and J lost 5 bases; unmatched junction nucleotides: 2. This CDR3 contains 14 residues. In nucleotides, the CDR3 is TGTGCCAGCAGCCAAGCGGACAGGAACAATGAGCAGTTCTTC. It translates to CASSQADRNNEQFF.

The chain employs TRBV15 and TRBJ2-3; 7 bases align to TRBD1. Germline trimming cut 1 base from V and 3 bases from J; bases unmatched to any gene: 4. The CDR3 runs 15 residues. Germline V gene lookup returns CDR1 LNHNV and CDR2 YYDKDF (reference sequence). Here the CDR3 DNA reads TGTGCCACCAGCAGAGGGATACAGGGGACAGATACGCAGTATTTT. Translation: CATSRGIQGTDTQYF.

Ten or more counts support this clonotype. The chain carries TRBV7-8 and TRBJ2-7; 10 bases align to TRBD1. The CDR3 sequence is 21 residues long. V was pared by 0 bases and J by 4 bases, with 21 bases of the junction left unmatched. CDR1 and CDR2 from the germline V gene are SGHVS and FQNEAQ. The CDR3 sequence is CASSLAFFTLSGTGDSYEQYF. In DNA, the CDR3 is TGTGCCAGCAGCTTAGCCTTCTTTACCCTATCCGGGACAGGGGACTCTTACGAGCAGTACTTC.

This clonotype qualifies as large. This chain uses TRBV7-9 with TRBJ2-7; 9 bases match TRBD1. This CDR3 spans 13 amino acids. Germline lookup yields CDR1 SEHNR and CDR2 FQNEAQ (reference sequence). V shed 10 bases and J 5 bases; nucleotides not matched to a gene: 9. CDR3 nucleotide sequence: TGTGCCACAGTCCAGGACAGGGGCCACGAGCAGTACTTC. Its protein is CATVQDRGHEQYF.

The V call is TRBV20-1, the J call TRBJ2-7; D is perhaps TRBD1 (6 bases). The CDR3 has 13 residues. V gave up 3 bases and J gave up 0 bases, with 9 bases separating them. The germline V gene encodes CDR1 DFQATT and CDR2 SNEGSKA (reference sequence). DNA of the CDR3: TGCAGTGCTAGTGGACAGCACTCCTACGAGCAGTACTTC. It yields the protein CSASGQHSYEQYF.

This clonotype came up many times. CDR3: CASSLGGSYNEQFF. The CDR3 DNA sequence: TGTGCCAGCAGTTTAGGGGGCTCCTACAATGAGCAGTTCTTC. V usage is TRBV12-3 or TRBV12-4 and J usage is TRBJ2-1; D unresolved. This CDR3 is 14 amino acids long. Between the trimmed V and J ends, which lost 1 base and 0 bases, there was a span of 4 bases.

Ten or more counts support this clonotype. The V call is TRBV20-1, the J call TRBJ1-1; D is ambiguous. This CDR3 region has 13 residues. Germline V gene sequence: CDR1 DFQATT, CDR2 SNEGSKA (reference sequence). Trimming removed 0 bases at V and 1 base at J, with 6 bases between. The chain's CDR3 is CSARDRENTEAFF. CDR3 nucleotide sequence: TGCAGTGCTAGAGATCGGGAGAACACTGAAGCTTTCTTT.

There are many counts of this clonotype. This CDR3 is CASSFRPGRGENTQYF. The CDR3 DNA is TGCGCCAGCAGCTTTAGGCCGGGGCGAGGGGAGAATACGCAGTATTTT. V usage is TRBV5-1 and J usage is TRBJ2-3, with D tentatively TRBD1 or TRBD2 (5 bases each). CDR1 and CDR2 (germline): SGHRS, YFSETQ. There are 16 residues in the CDR3. V was shortened by 2 bases and J by 7 bases, with 20 bases between the two germline ends.

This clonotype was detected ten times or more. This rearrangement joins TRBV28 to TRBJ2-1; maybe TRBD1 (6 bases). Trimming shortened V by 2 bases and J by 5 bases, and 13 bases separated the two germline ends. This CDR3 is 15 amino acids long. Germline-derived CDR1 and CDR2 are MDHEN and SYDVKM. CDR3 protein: CASSLAGVGNNEQFF. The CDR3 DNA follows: TGTGCCAGCAGTTTAGCAGGGGTTGGGAACAATGAGCAGTTCTTC.

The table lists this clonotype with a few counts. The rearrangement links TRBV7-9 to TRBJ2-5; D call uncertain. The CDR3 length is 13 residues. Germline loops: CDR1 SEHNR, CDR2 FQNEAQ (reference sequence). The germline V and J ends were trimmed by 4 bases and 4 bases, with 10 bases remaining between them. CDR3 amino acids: CASSSGTGETQYF. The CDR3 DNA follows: TGTGCCAGCAGCTCCGGAACTGGAGAGACCCAGTACTTC.

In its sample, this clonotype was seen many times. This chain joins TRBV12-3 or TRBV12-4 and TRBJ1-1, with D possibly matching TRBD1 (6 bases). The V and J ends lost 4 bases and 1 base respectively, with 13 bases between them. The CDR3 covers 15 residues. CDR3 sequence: CASSYSQGWNTEAFF. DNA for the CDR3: TGTGCCAGCAGTTATTCACAGGGTTGGAACACTGAAGCTTTCTTT.

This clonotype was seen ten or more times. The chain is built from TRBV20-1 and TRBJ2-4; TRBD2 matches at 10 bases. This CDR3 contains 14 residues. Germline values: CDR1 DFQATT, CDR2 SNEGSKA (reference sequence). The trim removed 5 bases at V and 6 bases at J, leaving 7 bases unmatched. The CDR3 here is CSAPERTSGNIQYF. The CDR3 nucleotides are TGCAGTGCTCCCGAAAGGACTAGCGGAAACATTCAGTACTTC.

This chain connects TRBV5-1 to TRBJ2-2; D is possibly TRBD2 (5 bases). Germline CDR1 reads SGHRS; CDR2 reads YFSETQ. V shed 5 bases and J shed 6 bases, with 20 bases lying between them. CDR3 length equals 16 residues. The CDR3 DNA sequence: TGCGCCAGCAGTTGGAGGTGTCTAGCCGGTTCCGGGGAGCTGTTTTTT. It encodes CASSWRCLAGSGELFF.

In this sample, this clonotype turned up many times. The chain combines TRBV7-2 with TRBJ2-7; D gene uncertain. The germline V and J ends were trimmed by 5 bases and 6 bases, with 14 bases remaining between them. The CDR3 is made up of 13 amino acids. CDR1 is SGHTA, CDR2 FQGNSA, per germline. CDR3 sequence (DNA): TGTGCCAGCAGCCAAGTCGGTTCGGGCGAGCAGTACTTC. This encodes CASSQVGSGEQYF.

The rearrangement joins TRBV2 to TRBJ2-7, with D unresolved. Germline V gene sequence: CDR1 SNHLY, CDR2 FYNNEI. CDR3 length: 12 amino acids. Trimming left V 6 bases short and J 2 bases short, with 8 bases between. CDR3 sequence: CASRLRTYEQYF. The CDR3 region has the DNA TGTGCCAGCAGACTACGCACCTACGAGCAGTACTTC.

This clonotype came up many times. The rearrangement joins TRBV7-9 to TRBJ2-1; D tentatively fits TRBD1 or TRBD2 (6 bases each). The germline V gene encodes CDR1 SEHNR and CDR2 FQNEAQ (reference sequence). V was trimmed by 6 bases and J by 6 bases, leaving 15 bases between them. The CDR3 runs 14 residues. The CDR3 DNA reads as TGTGCCAGCAGATGGGGGGCGTCGGGCAATGAGCAGTTCTTC. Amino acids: CASRWGASGNEQFF. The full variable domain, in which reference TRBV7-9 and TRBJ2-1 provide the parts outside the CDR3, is DTGVSQNPRHKITKRGQNVTFRCDPISEHNRLYWYRQTLGQGPEFLTYFQNEAQLEKSRLLSDRFSAERPKGSFSTLEIQRTEQGDSAMYLCASRWGASGNEQFFGPGTRLTVL.

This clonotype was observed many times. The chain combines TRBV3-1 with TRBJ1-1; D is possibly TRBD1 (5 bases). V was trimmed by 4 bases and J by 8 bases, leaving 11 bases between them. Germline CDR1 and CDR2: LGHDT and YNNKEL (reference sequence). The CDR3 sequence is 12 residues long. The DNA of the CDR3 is TGTGCCAGCAGCCCGGGGAACAGGGAAGCTTTCTTT. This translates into CASSPGNREAFF.

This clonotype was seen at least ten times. The CDR3 loop reads CASRASDTGELFF. In nucleotides, the CDR3 is TGTGCCAGCAGGGCTTCCGACACCGGGGAGCTGTTTTTT. V gene TRBV6-5 combines with J gene TRBJ2-2; D is undetermined. Trimming pared 6 bases from V and 3 bases from J, leaving 8 bases between. Germline V gives CDR1 MNHEY, CDR2 SVGAGI. The CDR3 sequence is 13 residues long.

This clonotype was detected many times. The CDR3 nucleotides read TGCGCCAGCAGCTTGGGAGGGGTAGAGCAGTTCTTC. Its protein product is CASSLGGVEQFF. The V and J genes are TRBV5-1 and TRBJ2-1; perhaps D is TRBD1 or TRBD2 (5 bases each). V shed 0 bases and J shed 10 bases, with 8 bases lying between them. This CDR3 has 12 residues. Germline V gene sequence: CDR1 SGHRS, CDR2 YFSETQ. The full variable domain, in which reference TRBV5-1 and TRBJ2-1 provide the parts outside the CDR3, is KAGVTQTPRYLIKTRGQQVTLSCSPISGHRSVSWYQQTPGQGLQFLFEYFSETQRNKGNFPGRFSGRQFSNSRSEMNVSTLELGDSALYLCASSLGGVEQFFGPGTRLTVL.